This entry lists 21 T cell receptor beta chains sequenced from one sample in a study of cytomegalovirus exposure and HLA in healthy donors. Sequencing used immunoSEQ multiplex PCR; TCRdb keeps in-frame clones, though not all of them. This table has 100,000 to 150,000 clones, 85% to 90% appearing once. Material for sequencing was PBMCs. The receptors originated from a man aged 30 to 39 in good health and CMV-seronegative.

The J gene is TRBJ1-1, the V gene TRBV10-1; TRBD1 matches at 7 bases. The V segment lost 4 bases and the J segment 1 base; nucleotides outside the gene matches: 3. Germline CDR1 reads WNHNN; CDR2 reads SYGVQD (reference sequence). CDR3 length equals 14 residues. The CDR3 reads CASSGGQRNTEAFF. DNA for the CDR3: TGCGCCAGCAGTGGGGGACAGCGGAACACTGAAGCTTTCTTT.

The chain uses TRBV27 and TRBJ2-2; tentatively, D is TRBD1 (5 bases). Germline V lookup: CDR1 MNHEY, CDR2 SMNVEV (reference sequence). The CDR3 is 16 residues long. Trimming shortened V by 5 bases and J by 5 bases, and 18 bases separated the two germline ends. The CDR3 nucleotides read TGTGCCAGCAGTCTACACCAGGGCAGTTCGACCGGGGAGCTGTTTTTT. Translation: CASSLHQGSSTGELFF.

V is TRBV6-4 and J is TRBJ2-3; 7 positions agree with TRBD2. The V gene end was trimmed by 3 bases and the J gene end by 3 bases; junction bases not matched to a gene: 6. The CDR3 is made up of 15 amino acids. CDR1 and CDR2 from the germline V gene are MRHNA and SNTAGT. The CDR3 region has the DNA TGTGCCAGCAGTGAGGCTAGCGGTCCGACAGATACGCAGTATTTT. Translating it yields CASSEASGPTDTQYF.

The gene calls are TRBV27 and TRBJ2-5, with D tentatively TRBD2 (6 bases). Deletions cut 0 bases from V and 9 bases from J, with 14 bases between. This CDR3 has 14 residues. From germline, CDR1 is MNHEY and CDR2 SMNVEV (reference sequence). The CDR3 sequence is CASSLSGLPTAQYF. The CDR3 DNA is TGTGCCAGCAGTTTATCTGGACTACCGACGGCCCAGTACTTC.

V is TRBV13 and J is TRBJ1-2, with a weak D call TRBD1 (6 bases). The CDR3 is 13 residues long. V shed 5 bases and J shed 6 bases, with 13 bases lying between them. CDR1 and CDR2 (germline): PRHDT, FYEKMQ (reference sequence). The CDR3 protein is CASSSGGADGYTF. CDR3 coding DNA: TGTGCCAGCAGCAGCGGGGGCGCGGATGGCTACACCTTC.

In DNA, the CDR3 is TGTGCCAGCAGCACAGGGAACTATGGCTACACCTTC. Protein product: CASSTGNYGYTF. The chain joins TRBV27 to TRBJ1-2; possible D gene TRBD1, 6 bases. Germline V gene data show CDR1 as MNHEY and CDR2 as SMNVEV (reference sequence). Trimming took 6 bases from V and 2 from J, leaving 7 bases between them. The CDR3 has 12 amino acids.

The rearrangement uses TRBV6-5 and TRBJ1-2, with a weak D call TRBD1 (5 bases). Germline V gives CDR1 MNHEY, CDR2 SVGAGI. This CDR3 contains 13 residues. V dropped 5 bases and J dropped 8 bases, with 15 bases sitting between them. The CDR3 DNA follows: TGTGCCAGCAGTCAGCCCGGGGGTCCCGGCTACACCTTC. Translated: CASSQPGGPGYTF.

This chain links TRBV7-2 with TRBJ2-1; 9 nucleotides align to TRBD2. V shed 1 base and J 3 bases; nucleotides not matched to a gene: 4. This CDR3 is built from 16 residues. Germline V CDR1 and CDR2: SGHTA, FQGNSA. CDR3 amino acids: CASSLDFSGGYNEQFF. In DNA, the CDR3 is TGTGCCAGCAGCTTAGATTTTAGCGGGGGCTACAATGAGCAGTTCTTC. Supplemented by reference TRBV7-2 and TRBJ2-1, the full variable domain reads GAGVSQSPSNKVTEKGKDVELRCDPISGHTALYWYRQSLGQGLEFLIYFQGNSAPDKSGLPSDRFSAERTGGSVSTLTIQRTQQEDSAVYLCASSLDFSGGYNEQFFGPGTRLTVL.

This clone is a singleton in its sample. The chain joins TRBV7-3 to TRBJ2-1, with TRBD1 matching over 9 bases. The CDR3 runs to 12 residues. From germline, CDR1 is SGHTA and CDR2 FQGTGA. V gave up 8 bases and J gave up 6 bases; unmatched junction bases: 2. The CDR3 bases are TGTGCCAGCTCGGACAGGGGCAATGAGCAGTTCTTC. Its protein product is CASSDRGNEQFF.

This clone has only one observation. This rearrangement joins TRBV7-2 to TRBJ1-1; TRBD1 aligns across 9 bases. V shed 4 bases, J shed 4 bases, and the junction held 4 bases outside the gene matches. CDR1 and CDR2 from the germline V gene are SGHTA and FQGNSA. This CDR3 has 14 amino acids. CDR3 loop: CASSYDRGATEAFF. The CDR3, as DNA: TGTGCCAGCAGCTACGACAGGGGGGCCACTGAAGCTTTCTTT.

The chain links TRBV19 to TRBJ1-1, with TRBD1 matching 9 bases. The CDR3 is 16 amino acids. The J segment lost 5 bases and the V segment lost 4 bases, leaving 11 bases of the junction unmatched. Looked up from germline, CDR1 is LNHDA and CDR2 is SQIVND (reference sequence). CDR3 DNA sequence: TGTGCCAGTAGTAGGACAGGGGCCATTTTCTGGACTGAAGCTTTCTTT. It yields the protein CASSRTGAIFWTEAFF.

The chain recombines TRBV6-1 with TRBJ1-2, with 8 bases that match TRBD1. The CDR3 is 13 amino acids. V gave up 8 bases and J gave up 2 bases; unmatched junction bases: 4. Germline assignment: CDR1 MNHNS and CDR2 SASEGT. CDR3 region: CASGGQENYGYTF. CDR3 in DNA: TGTGCCAGCGGGGGACAGGAGAACTATGGCTACACCTTC.

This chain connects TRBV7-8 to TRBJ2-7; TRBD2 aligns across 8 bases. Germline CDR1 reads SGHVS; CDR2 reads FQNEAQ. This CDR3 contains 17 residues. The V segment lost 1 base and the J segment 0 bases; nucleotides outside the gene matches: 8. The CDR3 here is CASSLGERTSYSYEQYF. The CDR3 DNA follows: TGTGCCAGCAGCTTAGGGGAAAGGACTAGCTACTCCTACGAGCAGTACTTC.

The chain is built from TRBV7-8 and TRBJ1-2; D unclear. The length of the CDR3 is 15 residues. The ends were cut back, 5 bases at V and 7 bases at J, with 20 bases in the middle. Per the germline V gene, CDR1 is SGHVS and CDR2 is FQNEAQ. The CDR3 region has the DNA TGTGCCAGCAGCCCCCGTTCGATAAGAGCTGGTGGCTACACCTTC. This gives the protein CASSPRSIRAGGYTF. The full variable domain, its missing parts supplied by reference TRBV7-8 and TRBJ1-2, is GAGVSQSPRYKVAKRGQDVALRCDPISGHVSLFWYQQALGQGPEFLTYFQNEAQLDKSGLPSDRFFAERPEGSVSTLKIQRTQQEDSAVYLCASSPRSIRAGGYTFGSGTRLTVV.

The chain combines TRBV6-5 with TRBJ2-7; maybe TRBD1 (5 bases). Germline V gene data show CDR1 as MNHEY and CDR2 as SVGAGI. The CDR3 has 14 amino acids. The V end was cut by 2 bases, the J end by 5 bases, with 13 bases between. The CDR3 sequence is CASSYSREYDEQYF. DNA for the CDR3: TGTGCCAGCAGTTACAGCAGGGAATACGACGAGCAGTACTTC.

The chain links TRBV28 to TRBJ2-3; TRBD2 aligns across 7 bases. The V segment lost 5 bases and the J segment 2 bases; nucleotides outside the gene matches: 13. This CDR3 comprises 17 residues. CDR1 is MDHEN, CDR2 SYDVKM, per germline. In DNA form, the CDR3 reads TGTGCCAGCAGTCCCGGCGGGTTAGCGGGCGTCACAGATACGCAGTATTTT. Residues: CASSPGGLAGVTDTQYF.

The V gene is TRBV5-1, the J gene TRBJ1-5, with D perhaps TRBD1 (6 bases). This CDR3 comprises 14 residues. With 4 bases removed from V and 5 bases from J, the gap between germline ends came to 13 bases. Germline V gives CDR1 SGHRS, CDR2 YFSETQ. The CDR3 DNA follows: TGCGCCAGCAGCCCGGACAGAACGGATCAGCCCCAGCATTTT. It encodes CASSPDRTDQPQHF.

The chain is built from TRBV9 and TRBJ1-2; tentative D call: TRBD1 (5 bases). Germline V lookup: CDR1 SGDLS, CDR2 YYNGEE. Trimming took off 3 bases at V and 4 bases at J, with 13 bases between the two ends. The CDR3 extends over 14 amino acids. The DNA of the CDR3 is TGTGCCAGCAGCGCCTTAGGGGCGTTCTATGGCTACACCTTC. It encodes CASSALGAFYGYTF.

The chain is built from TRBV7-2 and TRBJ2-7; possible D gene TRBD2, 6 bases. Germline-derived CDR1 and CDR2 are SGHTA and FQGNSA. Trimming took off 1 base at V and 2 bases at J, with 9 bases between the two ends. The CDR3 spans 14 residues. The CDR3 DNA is TGTGCCAGCAGCTTAGGCGGGGCCACCTACGAGCAGTACTTC. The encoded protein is CASSLGGATYEQYF. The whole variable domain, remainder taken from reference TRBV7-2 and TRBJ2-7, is GAGVSQSPSNKVTEKGKDVELRCDPISGHTALYWYRQSLGQGLEFLIYFQGNSAPDKSGLPSDRFSAERTGGSVSTLTIQRTQQEDSAVYLCASSLGGATYEQYFGPGTRLTVT.

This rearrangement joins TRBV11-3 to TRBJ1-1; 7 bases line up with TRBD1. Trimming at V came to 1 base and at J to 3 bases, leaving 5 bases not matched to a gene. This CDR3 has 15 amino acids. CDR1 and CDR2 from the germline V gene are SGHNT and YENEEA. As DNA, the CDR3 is TGTGCCAGCAGCTTAGGACAGGGAAGTTACACTGAAGCTTTCTTT. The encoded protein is CASSLGQGSYTEAFF.

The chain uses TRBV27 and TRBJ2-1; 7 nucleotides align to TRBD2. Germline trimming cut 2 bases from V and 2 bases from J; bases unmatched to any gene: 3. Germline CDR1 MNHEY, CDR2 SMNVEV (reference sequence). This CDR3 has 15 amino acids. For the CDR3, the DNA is TGTGCCAGCAGTTTACGACTAGCAGCCTACAATGAGCAGTTCTTC. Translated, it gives CASSLRLAAYNEQFF.